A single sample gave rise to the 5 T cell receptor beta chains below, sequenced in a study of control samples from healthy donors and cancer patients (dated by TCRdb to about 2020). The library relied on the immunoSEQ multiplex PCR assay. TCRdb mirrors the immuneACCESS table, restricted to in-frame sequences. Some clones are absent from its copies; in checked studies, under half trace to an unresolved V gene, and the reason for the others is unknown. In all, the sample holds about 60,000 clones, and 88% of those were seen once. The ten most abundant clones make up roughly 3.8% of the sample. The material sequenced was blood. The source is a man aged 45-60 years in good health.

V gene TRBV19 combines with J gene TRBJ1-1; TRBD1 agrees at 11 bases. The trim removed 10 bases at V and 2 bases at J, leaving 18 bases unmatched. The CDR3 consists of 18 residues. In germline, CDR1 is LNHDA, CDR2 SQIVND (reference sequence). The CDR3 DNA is TGTGCCACCCTCTCCCCGGCGGGACAGGGGGTTCTAAACACTGAAGCTTTCTTT. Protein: CATLSPAGQGVLNTEAFF.

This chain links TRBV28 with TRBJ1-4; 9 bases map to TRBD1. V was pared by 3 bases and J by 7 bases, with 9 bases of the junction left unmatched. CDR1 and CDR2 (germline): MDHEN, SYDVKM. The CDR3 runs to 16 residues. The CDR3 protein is CASSLTIGTGSEKLFF. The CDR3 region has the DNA TGTGCCAGCAGTTTGACAATCGGGACAGGGTCTGAAAAACTGTTTTTT.

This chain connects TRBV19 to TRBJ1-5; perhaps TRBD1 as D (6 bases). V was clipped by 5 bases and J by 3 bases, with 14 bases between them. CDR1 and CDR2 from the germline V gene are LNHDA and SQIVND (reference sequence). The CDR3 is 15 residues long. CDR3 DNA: TGTGCCAGTAGTGACAGACAGGCCCCCAATCAGCCCCAGCATTTT. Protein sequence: CASSDRQAPNQPQHF.

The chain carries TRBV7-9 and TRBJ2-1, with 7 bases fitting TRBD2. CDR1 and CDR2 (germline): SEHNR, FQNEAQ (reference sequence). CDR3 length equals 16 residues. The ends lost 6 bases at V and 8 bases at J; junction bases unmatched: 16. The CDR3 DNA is TGTGCCAGCAGAGCAGGAAGGCTAGCGGTACTCGATGAGCAGTTCTTC. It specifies CASRAGRLAVLDEQFF.

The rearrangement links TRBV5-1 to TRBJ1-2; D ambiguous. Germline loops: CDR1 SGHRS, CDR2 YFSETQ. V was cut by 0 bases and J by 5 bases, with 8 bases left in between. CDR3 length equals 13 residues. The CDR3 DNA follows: TGCGCCAGCAGCTTGGATCCTCCATATGGCTACACCTTC. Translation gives CASSLDPPYGYTF.